The 5 T cell receptor beta chains below all came from one sample that was sequenced in a study of shared clonotypes between healthy human individuals. Profiling relied on immunoSEQ multiplex PCR, and the TCRdb table lists in-frame clones only, not all of them. The sample records fewer than 800,000 clones, under 95% being singletons. Naive-designated CD8 cells lacked CD45RO, were positively enriched for CCR7, and omitted terminally differentiated effector memory CD45RA+ cells. Specimen: naive CD8+ T cells sorted from blood. These receptors originate from a man younger than 45 in good health.

The rearrangement uses TRBV29-1 and TRBJ2-5; D possibly corresponds to TRBD1 (6 bases). The CDR3 runs 17 residues. The V end lost 3 bases, the J end lost 3 bases, and 23 bases lay between the germline ends. Germline lookup yields CDR1 SQVTM and CDR2 ANQGSEA. CDR3 coding DNA: TGCAGCGTTGACGGAGCGATTGGGGTGCCAGGGGAAGAGACCCAGTACTTC. Protein sequence: CSVDGAIGVPGEETQYF. Together with reference TRBV29-1 and TRBJ2-5, the CDR3 gives the full variable domain: SAVISQKPSRDICQRGTSLTIQCQVDSQVTMMFWYRQQPGQSLTLIATANQGSEATYESGFVIDKFPISRPNLTFSTLTVSNMSPEDSSIYLCSVDGAIGVPGEETQYFGPGTRLLVL.

This sequence joins TRBV27 and TRBJ2-1, with 10 bases matching TRBD2. Germline V gene sequence: CDR1 MNHEY, CDR2 SMNVEV (reference sequence). V was pared by 3 bases and J by 2 bases, with 7 bases of the junction left unmatched. The CDR3 totals 17 residues. CDR3 bases: TGTGCCAGCAGTTTGTCTAGCGGGAGCGGGCCCTACAATGAGCAGTTCTTC. It yields the protein CASSLSSGSGPYNEQFF.

This rearrangement joins TRBV27 to TRBJ2-3; possibly TRBD2 for D (6 bases). The CDR3 is 14 amino acids. Germline CDR1 is MNHEY and CDR2 is SMNVEV (reference sequence). The ends were cut back, 3 bases at V and 6 bases at J, with 13 bases in the middle. The CDR3 nucleotides are TGTGCCAGCAGTTTCCTCGCGGGAATGGATACGCAGTATTTT. As protein: CASSFLAGMDTQYF.

V is TRBV5-1 and J is TRBJ2-5; unclear D gene. The germline V gene has CDR1 SGHRS and CDR2 YFSETQ. The V end was cut by 2 bases, the J end by 1 base, with 12 bases between. The CDR3 is 15 residues long. The CDR3 protein is CASSFSFRGQETQYF. CDR3 in DNA: TGCGCCAGCAGCTTTTCTTTCCGAGGCCAAGAGACCCAGTACTTC.

The V call is TRBV19, the J call TRBJ2-7; D gene uncertain. Trimming pared 3 bases from V and 1 base from J, leaving 13 bases between. CDR3 length equals 15 residues. Per the germline V gene, CDR1 is LNHDA and CDR2 is SQIVND (reference sequence). CDR3 DNA sequence: TGTGCCAGTAGTATCGAAGGACCTGTTTCCTACGAGCAGTACTTC. Translating it yields CASSIEGPVSYEQYF.